Each of the 23 T cell receptor beta chains below was sequenced from the same sample in a study of T-cell memory formation after mild COVID-19. In TCRdb, the 5' RACE reads were re-called with MiXCR into one record per CDR3 protein. The table lists hundreds of thousands of distinct CDR3 sequences, about a fifth of them singletons. Sequenced input: PBMCs or a T cell subset sorted from them (not recorded which). These receptors were obtained from an adult woman who had mild COVID-19 (a few samples of this study predate the infection). Cell type and time point are not known.

This chain joins TRBV12-3 or TRBV12-4 and TRBJ1-1; maybe TRBD1 (5 bases). Trimming removed 5 bases from V and 5 bases from J, with 18 bases in between. This CDR3 comprises 15 residues. The CDR3, as DNA: TGTGCCAGCAGTGTCTACAGGTATGGAATAACTGAAGCTTTCTTT. The encoded protein is CASSVYRYGITEAFF.

This clonotype was counted between two and nine times. The chain combines TRBV20-1 with TRBJ2-4; 7 bases map to TRBD1. The germline gives CDR1 DFQATT, CDR2 SNEGSKA (reference sequence). CDR3 length: 12 residues. The trim removed 6 bases at V and 7 bases at J, leaving 6 bases unmatched. In DNA, the CDR3 is TGCAGTGCAGAGGGGACAGCGAACATTCAGTACTTC. Its protein is CSAEGTANIQYF.

As to this clonotype: The junction departs from germline at one end; a sequencing error may be responsible. The chain links TRBV7-9 to TRBJ1-1; the match to TRBD1 covers 9 bases. CDR3 size: 16 residues. The germline V gene has CDR1 SEHNR and CDR2 FQNEAQ (reference sequence). CDR3 sequence (DNA): TGTGCCATCAGCTTAGGGACAGGGACGTTCAACACTGAAGCTTTCTTT. Its protein is CAISLGTGTFNTEAFF.

This clonotype was observed a handful of times. The chain recombines TRBV5-1 with TRBJ2-5; D tentatively reads TRBD1 or TRBD2 (5 bases each). Between the trimmed V and J ends, which lost 0 bases and 5 bases, there was a span of 11 bases. Germline-derived CDR1 and CDR2 are SGHRS and YFSETQ. This CDR3 spans 14 amino acids. The CDR3 loop reads CASSLGGNVETQYF. CDR3 bases: TGCGCCAGCAGCTTGGGGGGGAATGTGGAGACCCAGTACTTC.

The chain recombines TRBV12-5 with TRBJ1-1; D is unresolved. This CDR3 has 13 amino acids. Between the trimmed V and J ends, which lost 1 base and 4 bases, there was a span of 7 bases. CDR1 is LGHNT and CDR2 is FRNRAP in the germline V gene. CDR3 in DNA: TGTGCTAGTGGTTTGGAGGTAGGCACTGAAGCTTTCTTT. This translates into CASGLEVGTEAFF.

This sequence joins TRBV15 and TRBJ2-5, with 11 nucleotides matching TRBD2. Germline V gives CDR1 LNHNV, CDR2 YYDKDF (reference sequence). V lost 1 base and J lost 5; bases outside the gene matches: 15. CDR3 length equals 19 residues. The CDR3 loop is CATSRVRGASGGPRETQYF. The CDR3 DNA is TGTGCCACCAGCAGAGTTCGAGGGGCTAGCGGGGGGCCTCGGGAGACCCAGTACTTC.

This chain joins TRBV29-1 and TRBJ2-7; 12 bases agree with TRBD2. Trimming at V came to 6 bases and at J to 3 bases, leaving 3 bases not matched to a gene. The CDR3 covers 13 residues. The V gene's germline CDR1 is SQVTM and CDR2 ANQGSEA. The CDR3 DNA follows: TGCAGCGTCCGACTAGCGGGAGTCTACGAGCAGTACTTC. Protein sequence: CSVRLAGVYEQYF.

This clonotype was counted a few times. The chain is built from TRBV18 and TRBJ2-1; maybe TRBD1 (6 bases). The CDR3 has 19 amino acids. Germline V gene data show CDR1 as KGHSH and CDR2 as LQKENI. V gave up 2 bases and J gave up 5 bases, with 25 bases separating them. CDR3 protein: CASSPRGLEQGRMDNEQFF. The CDR3 DNA follows: TGTGCCAGCTCACCAAGAGGTTTAGAACAGGGAAGGATGGACAATGAGCAGTTCTTC.

The chain couples TRBV30 to TRBJ2-7; 12 nucleotides align to TRBD2. The CDR3 length is 18 residues. Germline CDR1 GTSNPN, CDR2 SVGIG (reference sequence). V trimming: 0 bases; J trimming: 1 base; junction bases outside the gene matches: 10. The CDR3 loop reads CAWSVQGATSGSSYEQYF. The CDR3 region has the DNA TGTGCCTGGAGTGTTCAGGGGGCGACTAGCGGGAGTTCCTACGAGCAGTACTTC.

V and J are TRBV5-6 and TRBJ2-5; TRBD2 matches 8 bases. This CDR3 is 15 amino acids long. The V gene's germline CDR1 is SGHDT and CDR2 YYEEEE. Germline trimming cut 4 bases from V and 6 bases from J; bases unmatched to any gene: 11. CDR3 DNA sequence: TGTGCCAGCAGCGCCGTGATAGCGGGGAGGCAGACCCAGTACTTC. This sequence encodes CASSAVIAGRQTQYF.

The rearrangement links TRBV20-1 to TRBJ1-5; D gene uncertain. Germline V CDR1 and CDR2: DFQATT, SNEGSKA (reference sequence). The CDR3 totals 14 residues. Trimming cost V 4 bases and J 1 base, with 11 bases left between them. The CDR3 coding sequence is TGCAGTGCTATCGCGACCCCCAGCAATCAGCCCCAGCATTTT. Translation: CSAIATPSNQPQHF.

The CDR3 spells CASSWGGVGPTEAFF. CDR3 in DNA: TGCGCCAGCAGCTGGGGTGGAGTGGGGCCAACTGAAGCTTTCTTT. V gene TRBV5-1 combines with J gene TRBJ1-1; TRBD1 is a possible D gene (5 bases). Germline V gene sequence: CDR1 SGHRS, CDR2 YFSETQ. This CDR3 is 15 amino acids long. V shed 3 bases and J shed 5 bases, with 17 bases lying between them.

This chain joins TRBV5-1 and TRBJ1-1; D ambiguous. The V end was cut by 2 bases, the J end by 4 bases, with 9 bases between. The CDR3 sequence is 13 residues long. Germline CDR1 is SGHRS and CDR2 is YFSETQ. CDR3 sequence: CASSFLTLTEAFF. Written as DNA, the CDR3 is TGCGCCAGCAGCTTCTTGACCCTCACTGAAGCTTTCTTT.

This clonotype was observed many times. The genes are TRBV7-3 and TRBJ1-3, with D hard to call. Trimming removed 0 bases at V and 1 base at J, with 1 base between. This CDR3 region has 13 residues. Germline V lookup: CDR1 SGHTA, CDR2 FQGTGA. CDR3 residues: CASSLTSGNTIYF. The CDR3 region has the DNA TGTGCCAGCAGCTTAACGTCTGGAAACACCATATATTTT.

The gene calls are TRBV27 and TRBJ2-1; possibly TRBD1 for D (5 bases). CDR3 length: 14 residues. The V gene lost 6 bases and the J gene lost 2 bases, with 11 bases spanning the gap. Germline lookup yields CDR1 MNHEY and CDR2 SMNVEV (reference sequence). The CDR3 region is CASRRQGTYNEQFF. The CDR3 DNA reads as TGTGCCAGCAGGAGGCAGGGCACCTACAATGAGCAGTTCTTC.

This clonotype was found a few times. V is TRBV5-1 and J is TRBJ2-3; a weak D match, TRBD1 (5 bases). Trimming left V 5 bases short and J 6 bases short, with 13 bases between. The V gene's germline CDR1 is SGHRS and CDR2 YFSETQ. The CDR3 spans 13 residues. The CDR3 spells CASRNGARDTQYF. In DNA form, the CDR3 reads TGCGCCAGCAGAAATGGGGCCAGGGATACGCAGTATTTT.

The chain joins TRBV30 to TRBJ2-2; D is possibly TRBD2 (5 bases). This CDR3 comprises 15 residues. Trimming removed 0 bases from V and 4 bases from J, with 12 bases in between. Germline V gives CDR1 GTSNPN, CDR2 SVGIG (reference sequence). CDR3: CAWSVDNRGTGELFF. CDR3 sequence (DNA): TGTGCCTGGAGTGTCGACAATCGGGGCACCGGGGAGCTGTTTTTT.

A few counts support this clonotype. The chain links TRBV20-1 to TRBJ1-2; possible D gene TRBD1, 5 bases. V was trimmed by 6 bases and J by 4 bases, leaving 15 bases between them. The CDR3 length is 13 residues. Per the germline V gene, CDR1 is DFQATT and CDR2 is SNEGSKA (reference sequence). Here the CDR3 DNA reads TGCAGTGCCGTGTCAGGGATCACCTATGGCTACACCTTC. As protein: CSAVSGITYGYTF.

The V call is TRBV24-1, the J call TRBJ2-7, with no clear D. The CDR3 spans 14 residues. Deletions cut 3 bases from V and 1 base from J, with 9 bases between. The germline CDR1 and CDR2 sequences are KGHDR and SFDVKD. The CDR3 DNA reads TGTGCCACCAGTGATCCCACGCGGTCCTACGAGCAGTACTTC. Protein product: CATSDPTRSYEQYF.

In this sample, this clonotype turned up many times. The V gene is TRBV19, the J gene TRBJ2-7; a possible D gene is TRBD1 (5 bases). Trimming took off 5 bases at V and 1 base at J, with 9 bases between the two ends. The germline V gene has CDR1 LNHDA and CDR2 SQIVND (reference sequence). This CDR3 is built from 13 residues. In DNA, the CDR3 is TGTGCCAGTAGTCCAGGGTTGTCCTACGAGCAGTACTTC. Its translation: CASSPGLSYEQYF.

This chain uses TRBV27 with TRBJ1-6, with D maybe TRBD1 (6 bases). Between the trimmed V and J ends, which lost 7 bases and 4 bases, there was a span of 14 bases. The germline V gene encodes CDR1 MNHEY and CDR2 SMNVEV (reference sequence). CDR3 length equals 15 residues. CDR3 bases: TGTGCCAGCACCCGGGGGCAGACATATAATTCACCCCTCCACTTT. Protein: CASTRGQTYNSPLHF.

CDR3 region: CASSLARAGYTF. In nucleotides, the CDR3 is TGTGCCAGCAGCTTGGCGAGAGCTGGCTACACCTTC. The V and J genes are TRBV11-2 and TRBJ1-2; D call uncertain. The germline V and J ends were trimmed by 3 bases and 7 bases, with 9 bases remaining between them. The V gene's germline CDR1 is SGHAT and CDR2 FQNNGV. The CDR3 is 12 amino acids.

This clonotype was observed a few times. The V call is TRBV5-1, the J call TRBJ1-2; D is uncertain. Trimming removed 0 bases from V and 4 bases from J, with 7 bases in between. CDR1 is SGHRS, CDR2 YFSETQ, per germline. This CDR3 is built from 13 residues. For the CDR3, the DNA is TGCGCCAGCAGCTTGGAACGGAGCTATGGCTACACCTTC. Encoded protein: CASSLERSYGYTF.